A single sample is the source of the 29 T cell receptor beta chains below, sequenced in a study of cytomegalovirus exposure and HLA in healthy donors. Measured with immunoSEQ multiplex PCR; TCRdb has only the in-frame clones, and not every one. The data contain approximately 200,000 clones, roughly 88% of them singletons. Input material: PBMCs. These receptors originate from a woman aged 18-35 years in good health and CMV-seronegative.

This clone was observed a few times. This chain links TRBV11-2 with TRBJ1-2; D call uncertain. The CDR3 is 15 amino acids. V was cut by 4 bases and J by 2 bases, with 14 bases left in between. Germline-derived CDR1 and CDR2 are SGHAT and FQNNGV. CDR3 in DNA: TGTGCCAGCAGCTCTCCAAGAGACACGAACTATGGCTACACCTTC. It specifies CASSSPRDTNYGYTF.

The chain recombines TRBV27 with TRBJ2-2, with D perhaps matching TRBD2 (6 bases). The CDR3 sequence is 14 residues long. V was shortened by 6 bases and J by 6 bases, with 14 bases between the two germline ends. Looked up from germline, CDR1 is MNHEY and CDR2 is SMNVEV (reference sequence). In DNA, the CDR3 is TGTGCCAGCAGAACGGGACTGCTCGCCGGGGAGCTGTTTTTT. Translated: CASRTGLLAGELFF.

V gene TRBV27 combines with J gene TRBJ2-2; D remains ambiguous. The V and J ends lost 5 bases and 7 bases respectively, with 14 bases between them. Germline V CDR1 and CDR2: MNHEY, SMNVEV (reference sequence). The CDR3 is 14 amino acids. The CDR3 region is CASSPLVSVGELFF. The CDR3 nucleotides are TGTGCCAGCAGTCCACTTGTTTCCGTCGGGGAGCTGTTTTTT.

The chain employs TRBV5-5 and TRBJ2-7, with 11 bases fitting TRBD2. Looked up from germline, CDR1 is SGHKS and CDR2 is YYEKEE (reference sequence). V was clipped by 2 bases and J by 4 bases; unmatched bases: 8. The CDR3 loop spans 16 amino acids. The DNA for the CDR3 is TGTGCCAGCAGCTTCGCCTCGCTAGCGGGAGGTTACGAGCAGTACTTC. Translating gives CASSFASLAGGYEQYF.

V and J are TRBV27 and TRBJ2-3; the match to TRBD2 covers 13 bases. This CDR3 is 14 amino acids long. Germline V lookup: CDR1 MNHEY, CDR2 SMNVEV (reference sequence). V shed 8 bases, J shed 4 bases, and the junction held 3 bases outside the gene matches. CDR3 amino acids: CASRTSGSPDTQYF. DNA of the CDR3: TGTGCCAGCCGGACTAGCGGGAGCCCAGATACGCAGTATTTT.

The chain recombines TRBV2 with TRBJ1-4; tentatively, D is TRBD1 (5 bases). V was cut by 6 bases and J by 8 bases, with 13 bases left in between. The V gene's germline CDR1 is SNHLY and CDR2 FYNNEI. CDR3 length equals 13 residues. CDR3 coding DNA: TGTGCCAGCAGGGCAGGGAGGCAAGAAAAACTGTTTTTT. As protein: CASRAGRQEKLFF.

V is TRBV7-9 and J is TRBJ2-5, with D possibly being TRBD1 (6 bases). V lost 7 bases and J lost 5, with 17 bases in between. The CDR3 runs 14 residues. Germline V gene lookup returns CDR1 SEHNR and CDR2 FQNEAQ (reference sequence). The CDR3 reads CASTTQGVGETQYF. The CDR3 DNA reads TGTGCCAGCACCACACAGGGAGTAGGGGAGACCCAGTACTTC.

This rearrangement joins TRBV4-2 to TRBJ2-7, with 8 bases identical to TRBD1. V was pared by 0 bases and J by 3 bases, with 4 bases of the junction left unmatched. The CDR3 is 15 residues long. Germline V gene data show CDR1 as LGHNA and CDR2 as YNFKEQ. The CDR3 DNA is TGTGCCAGCAGCCAAGACAGGGGGCTACACTACGAGCAGTACTTC. It yields the protein CASSQDRGLHYEQYF.

CDR3 bases: TGTGCCAGTAGTATCCAGGCGGGGAATGAAGCTTTCTTT. Translated, it gives CASSIQAGNEAFF. The chain employs TRBV19 and TRBJ1-1; D gene ambiguous. CDR1 and CDR2 (germline): LNHDA, SQIVND (reference sequence). The CDR3 totals 13 residues. The V end lost 3 bases, the J end lost 7 bases, and 12 bases lay between the germline ends.

The J gene is TRBJ2-5, the V gene TRBV6-1; TRBD1 aligns across 8 bases. The CDR3 totals 13 residues. Germline CDR1 MNHNS, CDR2 SASEGT. V shed 4 bases, J shed 4 bases, and the junction held 2 bases outside the gene matches. In DNA, the CDR3 is TGTGCCAGCAGTGGGGACAGGAGAGAGACCCAGTACTTC. Protein sequence: CASSGDRRETQYF.

The chain couples TRBV7-6 to TRBJ2-1; 8 bases align to TRBD2. The V and J ends lost 8 bases and 10 bases, in that order; junction bases with no gene match: 7. CDR3 length equals 12 residues. The germline CDR1 and CDR2 sequences are SGHVS and FNYEAQ. The DNA of the CDR3 is TGTGCCAGCCATGCGGGGGGCGGCGAGCAGTTCTTC. Protein product: CASHAGGGEQFF.

The V gene is TRBV27, the J gene TRBJ2-3; 10 bases align to TRBD1. CDR3 length: 16 residues. The germline CDR1 and CDR2 sequences are MNHEY and SMNVEV (reference sequence). V lost 3 bases and J lost 4; bases outside the gene matches: 7. The CDR3 region has the DNA TGTGCCAGCAGTTTCTTGGGACAGGGGACAGCAGATACGCAGTATTTT. This gives the protein CASSFLGQGTADTQYF.

The gene calls are TRBV13 and TRBJ2-4, with a weak D call TRBD2 (5 bases). CDR3 length equals 13 residues. Trimming shortened V by 3 bases and J by 8 bases, and 11 bases separated the two germline ends. Germline loops: CDR1 PRHDT, CDR2 FYEKMQ (reference sequence). CDR3 residues: CASSFRGRDIQYF. CDR3 DNA sequence: TGTGCCAGCAGCTTCCGGGGAAGGGACATTCAGTACTTC. Looking up the rest from reference TRBV13 and TRBJ2-4 gives the full variable domain: AAGVIQSPRHLIKEKRETATLKCYPIPRHDTVYWYQQGPGQDPQFLISFYEKMQSDKGSIPDRFSAQQFSDYHSELNMSSLELGDSALYFCASSFRGRDIQYFGAGTRLSVL.

V usage is TRBV5-4 and J usage is TRBJ2-7; weak D call: TRBD2 (7 bases). The V gene lost 4 bases and the J gene lost 6 bases, with 23 bases spanning the gap. This CDR3 comprises 16 residues. Germline V gene lookup returns CDR1 SGHNT and CDR2 YYREEE (reference sequence). CDR3 residues: CASSQAGGGSKGEQYF. The CDR3 bases are TGTGCCAGCAGCCAGGCTGGGGGCGGGAGTAAGGGCGAGCAGTACTTC.

The chain couples TRBV28 to TRBJ2-7, with D perhaps matching TRBD2 (5 bases). The length of the CDR3 is 13 residues. V shed 6 bases and J shed 4 bases, with 13 bases lying between them. Germline-derived CDR1 and CDR2 are MDHEN and SYDVKM. The CDR3 protein is CASRAGLRYEQYF. CDR3 DNA sequence: TGTGCCAGCAGGGCGGGCCTCCGGTACGAGCAGTACTTC.

V is TRBV9 and J is TRBJ2-1, with TRBD2 identical over 7 bases. V dropped 0 bases and J dropped 7; count of bases not matched to a gene: 7. Germline CDR1 and CDR2: SGDLS and YYNGEE. This CDR3 spans 15 amino acids. The CDR3 is CASSVGEREINEQFF. CDR3 bases: TGTGCCAGCAGCGTAGGGGAGCGGGAAATAAATGAGCAGTTCTTC.

The V gene is TRBV7-6, the J gene TRBJ2-3; 7 bases line up with TRBD2. CDR3 size: 14 residues. Germline assignment: CDR1 SGHVS and CDR2 FNYEAQ. V shed 5 bases, J shed 6 bases, and the junction held 8 bases outside the gene matches. The CDR3 nucleotides read TGTGCCAGCAGCCGTCTCTCGGGAGGCGATACGCAGTATTTT. Protein product: CASSRLSGGDTQYF. The whole variable domain, remainder taken from reference TRBV7-6 and TRBJ2-3, is GAGVSQSPRYKVTKRGQDVALRCDPISGHVSLYWYRQALGQGPEFLTYFNYEAQQDKSGLPNDRFSAERPEGSISTLTIQRTEQRDSAMYRCASSRLSGGDTQYFGPGTRLTVL.

J is TRBJ2-3 and V is TRBV19, with 9 bases identical to TRBD2. The CDR3 is 15 residues long. J gave up 1 base and V 3 bases, and 2 bases lay outside the gene matches. Germline-derived CDR1 and CDR2 are LNHDA and SQIVND (reference sequence). The CDR3 DNA sequence: TGTGCCAGTAGTATTGCGGGAGGGGGCACAGATACGCAGTATTTT. Encoded protein: CASSIAGGGTDTQYF.

This chain uses TRBV4-1 with TRBJ2-7, with D tentatively TRBD1 (6 bases). The germline V gene encodes CDR1 MGHRA and CDR2 YSYEKL. The CDR3 runs 15 residues. Trimming stripped 3 bases from V and 0 bases from J, with 12 bases between. CDR3 region: CASSHLQGSSYEQYF. The DNA for the CDR3 is TGCGCCAGCAGCCACCTGCAGGGGAGCTCCTACGAGCAGTACTTC.

Only a few counts were recorded for this clone. The chain recombines TRBV4-2 with TRBJ1-2; weak D call: TRBD1 (6 bases). CDR3 size: 15 residues. V was shortened by 5 bases and J by 1 base, with 14 bases between the two germline ends. Germline values: CDR1 LGHNA, CDR2 YNFKEQ. CDR3 sequence reads: CASSGPIGGNYGYTF. The CDR3 DNA reads TGTGCCAGCAGCGGGCCGATAGGGGGTAACTATGGCTACACCTTC.

With regard to this clone: One end of the junction fails to match germline, which may point to a read error. The chain couples TRBV5-6 to TRBJ2-2; 11 bases are shared with TRBD2. The CDR3 is made up of 18 amino acids. The germline gives CDR1 SGHDT, CDR2 YYEEEE. CDR3 region: CASSIGGSGRANIGELFF. The CDR3 bases are TGTGCCAGCAGCATTGGAGGTAGCGGGAGGGCCAACATCGGGGAGCTGTTTTTT.

V usage is TRBV28 and J usage is TRBJ2-5, with D possibly TRBD2 on 7 matching bases. The CDR3 contains 15 residues. CDR1 is MDHEN, CDR2 SYDVKM, per germline. The V and J ends lost 1 base and 4 bases respectively, with 13 bases between them. As DNA, the CDR3 is TGTGCCAGCAGTTTATCGGGGGGCGGGGGAGAGACCCAGTACTTC. Amino acids: CASSLSGGGGETQYF.

The V call is TRBV10-2, the J call TRBJ2-7; 12 nucleotides line up with TRBD2. This CDR3 is 14 amino acids long. Trimming removed 4 bases from V and 3 bases from J; junction bases left unmatched: 1. Germline loops: CDR1 WSHSY, CDR2 SAAADI. The CDR3 loop reads CASSGLAGDYEQYF. The CDR3 DNA reads as TGCGCCAGCAGTGGACTAGCGGGAGACTACGAGCAGTACTTC.

This clone is medium-sized in the sample. The chain carries TRBV7-2 and TRBJ2-7; perhaps TRBD1 as D (6 bases). Trimming removed 1 base from V and 6 bases from J, with 13 bases in between. This CDR3 has 14 residues. The germline CDR1 and CDR2 sequences are SGHTA and FQGNSA. CDR3 bases: TGTGCCAGCAGCTTAGACCACAGGGTCGGCGAGCAGTACTTC. Its protein product is CASSLDHRVGEQYF.

V is TRBV18 and J is TRBJ1-2; D remains ambiguous. The CDR3 runs to 13 residues. Trimming left V 4 bases short and J 8 bases short, with 14 bases between. The V gene's germline CDR1 is KGHSH and CDR2 LQKENI. The CDR3 nucleotides read TGTGCCAGCTCACGCGGGCAGGATGTAGGCTACACCTTC. It is translated as CASSRGQDVGYTF. Combining the CDR3 with reference TRBV18 and TRBJ1-2 gives the whole variable domain NAGVMQNPRHLVRRRGQEARLRCSPMKGHSHVYWYRQLPEEGLKFMVYLQKENIIDESGMPKERFSAEFPKEGPSILRIQQVVRGDSAAYFCASSRGQDVGYTFGSGTRLTVV.

The rearrangement uses TRBV30 and TRBJ1-1; D is possibly TRBD1 (5 bases). Between the trimmed V and J ends, which lost 4 bases and 5 bases, there was a span of 17 bases. Germline CDR1 is GTSNPN and CDR2 is SVGIG (reference sequence). The CDR3 consists of 14 residues. The CDR3 is CAWILDTARTEAFF. The CDR3, as DNA: TGTGCCTGGATTCTGGACACCGCCCGGACTGAAGCTTTCTTT. The whole variable domain, remainder taken from reference TRBV30 and TRBJ1-1, is SQTIHQWPATLVQPVGSPLSLECTVEGTSNPNLYWYRQAAGRGLQLLFYSVGIGQISSEVPQNLSASRPQDRQFILSSKKLLLSDSGFYLCAWILDTARTEAFFGQGTRLTVV.

V gene TRBV5-1 combines with J gene TRBJ2-7, with TRBD2 matching over 15 bases. The CDR3 extends over 16 amino acids. V lost 0 bases and J lost 5; bases outside the gene matches: 3. Germline V CDR1 and CDR2: SGHRS, YFSETQ. The CDR3 nucleotides are TGCGCCAGCAGCTTGGGGGGACTAGCGGGAGGACACGAGCAGTACTTC. This codes for CASSLGGLAGGHEQYF.

This clone was found once. The chain carries TRBV27 and TRBJ2-1; 9 nucleotides line up with TRBD2. CDR1 and CDR2 from the germline V gene are MNHEY and SMNVEV (reference sequence). The V gene end was trimmed by 4 bases and the J gene end by 4 bases; junction bases not matched to a gene: 5. The CDR3 totals 15 residues. CDR3 in amino acids: CASSSGTSRYNEQFF. CDR3 nucleotides: TGTGCCAGCAGTTCCGGGACTAGCAGGTACAATGAGCAGTTCTTC.

This rearrangement joins TRBV6-5 to TRBJ2-5; 7 bases fit TRBD1. The V and J ends lost 0 bases and 12 bases, in that order; junction bases with no gene match: 4. CDR1 and CDR2 from the germline V gene are MNHEY and SVGAGI. The CDR3 is 12 residues long. CDR3 region: CASSYSDRAEYF. In DNA, the CDR3 is TGTGCCAGCAGTTACTCCGACAGGGCAGAGTACTTC.